What follows is one TCR beta chain and its context. Its antigen remains undetermined. Base-call qualities are not available, and no considerably larger clone is one nucleotide away. The data stem from a study of blood T cell repertoires in COVID-19 (dated by TCRdb to 2018 to 2021). At the level of the whole study: Samples from collaborators originated in the United States, Italy and Spain and spanned both the acute and convalescent phases of COVID-19. The material from the prospective study consisted of cDNA or gDNA derived from T cells, B-cell-depleted T cells, or PBMCs. Deeply sampled blood TCRbeta repertoires from subjects exposed to, actively infected with, or recovered from COVID-19 were included in the dataset. The repertoires were released in a freely available public database intended as a resource for research on the immune response to SARS-CoV-2. The samples were drawn from two sources: the first 160 participants of the ongoing ImmuneRACE study, and fewer than 1,500 subjects contributed by 6 global collaborators. A de-identified subject ID, COVID-19 status, age in years and sex were almost always included in the sample metadata. HLA class I and class II types, where available, came from metadata supplied by the sample provider rather than from assay-based typing. The study at large found these results: How much clinical and demographic metadata was included differed by source and by participant, and the metadata was provided uncurated.

Participants in the prospective study were enrolled through a virtual design, were aged roughly 18 to 95 years, and lived in approximately 24 United States geographic areas. In the prospective study, cohorts were assigned on the basis of participant-reported clinical history obtained from a screening survey and a study questionnaire. Mobile phlebotomists in the prospective study collected whole blood, serum and a nasopharyngeal or oropharyngeal swab from every participant. Participants in the prospective study had the option to provide additional blood draws and questionnaires over a roughly 2-month period. Before DNA extraction, blood samples from the prospective study were shipped at room temperature or frozen. TCRbeta CDR3 regions were amplified from genomic DNA using the immunoSEQ Assay, a bias-controlled multiplex PCR. The paper's processing steps were these. Nucleated cell counts per sample were estimated from amplification of reference gene primers within the assay. To quantify the absolute abundance of each unique TCRbeta CDR3 rearrangement, sequence reads were collapsed and filtered. Productive Simpson clonality was computed per sample as the square root of Simpson's diversity index over productive rearrangements. TCRdb took over this immuneACCESS table, retaining in-frame rearrangements with V and J assigned. Such tables are incomplete; in checked studies, under half of the missing clones stem from an unresolved V gene, and the remainder is unexplained. The V and J calls and clone size are taken from that table; D and trimming were inferred from the DNA. A total of approximately 270,000 clones appear in this sample, 90% of them only once. Of the sample, approximately 4% is held by the ten largest clones.

V is reduced by 1 base and J by 7 bases, leaving a spacing of 14 bases between them. CDR1 SEHNR and CDR2 FQNEAQ were looked up in the germline V gene (reference sequence). Its CDR3 holds 15 amino acids, cysteine through phenylalanine. Only the CDR3 portion is preserved as DNA: 45 bases, with reading frame beginning at the first base. Material: PBMCs or T cells enriched from blood (not recorded which). The TCR comes from a woman aged 25-40 years with acute COVID-19. The V and J segments used are TRBV7-9 and TRBJ2-1; no D gene is confidently identified. For the CDR3, the sequence is CASSLVSSVENEQFF. The DNA is as follows: TGTGCCAGCAGCTTAGTTTCTAGTGTCGAGAATGAGCAGTTCTTC.